These 17 T cell receptor beta chains originate from one sample sequenced in a study of blood T cell repertoires in COVID-19 (dated by TCRdb to about 2020). Libraries were constructed by the immunoSEQ multiplex PCR assay. TCRdb limited this immuneACCESS table to in-frame rearrangements with V and J called. A share of clones is missing; checked studies link under half to unresolved V genes, and the rest is unexplained. This sample holds about 280,000 clones; approximately 90% were observed only once. The biggest ten clones account for over 3.5% of the sample. The sample taken for sequencing was PBMCs or T cells enriched from blood (not recorded which). The receptors derive from a woman aged 25-40 years with acute COVID-19.

This chain connects TRBV11-2 to TRBJ1-6; the D is unclear. The CDR3 is 16 residues long. Germline V gene sequence: CDR1 SGHAT, CDR2 FQNNGV. V lost 2 bases and J 2 bases, leaving 10 bases between the germline ends. CDR3 amino acids: CASSLKGLTYNSPLHF. DNA for the CDR3: TGTGCCAGCAGCTTAAAAGGACTGACCTATAATTCACCCCTCCACTTT.

V gene TRBV14 combines with J gene TRBJ2-3; 11 bases fit TRBD2. The V gene's germline CDR1 is SGHDN and CDR2 FVKESK. This CDR3 has 17 residues. V trimming: 2 bases; J trimming: 0 bases; junction bases outside the gene matches: 4. This CDR3 reads CASSQSSGRASTDTQYF. DNA of the CDR3: TGTGCCAGCAGCCAAAGTAGCGGGAGGGCTAGCACAGATACGCAGTATTTT.

This clone came up once. The rearrangement links TRBV27 to TRBJ2-1; weak D call: TRBD1 (5 bases). The CDR3 loop spans 13 amino acids. Trimming stripped 5 bases from V and 5 bases from J, with 10 bases between. Germline V gene data show CDR1 as MNHEY and CDR2 as SMNVEV (reference sequence). The CDR3: CASSKGSNNEQFF. The CDR3 bases are TGTGCCAGCAGTAAGGGGTCCAACAATGAGCAGTTCTTC.

This chain links TRBV5-1 with TRBJ2-3; D remains unclear. Germline loops: CDR1 SGHRS, CDR2 YFSETQ. CDR3 length: 14 amino acids. Trimming pared 0 bases from V and 2 bases from J, leaving 7 bases between. The CDR3 DNA is TGCGCCAGCAGCTTGGGGCAGTACACAGATACGCAGTATTTT. Protein: CASSLGQYTDTQYF.

The rearrangement uses TRBV12-5 and TRBJ2-1; D perhaps matches TRBD2 (6 bases). V lost 6 bases to trimming and J lost 0 bases, with 18 bases between them. This CDR3 is 17 amino acids long. Germline values: CDR1 LGHNT, CDR2 FRNRAP. The CDR3 here is CASGTGVIAPSYNEQFF. As DNA, the CDR3 is TGTGCTAGTGGCACGGGGGTGATAGCGCCCTCCTACAATGAGCAGTTCTTC.

The V gene is TRBV11-1, the J gene TRBJ2-7, with 9 bases identical to TRBD1. The CDR3 runs 14 residues. The V segment lost 5 bases and the J segment 2 bases; nucleotides outside the gene matches: 4. Germline-derived CDR1 and CDR2 are SGHAT and FQDESV (reference sequence). The CDR3 loop is CASSAGTGTYEQYF. The CDR3 coding sequence is TGTGCCAGCAGCGCCGGGACAGGGACCTACGAGCAGTACTTC. Combining the CDR3 with reference TRBV11-1 and TRBJ2-7 gives the whole variable domain EAEVAQSPRYKITEKSQAVAFWCDPISGHATLYWYRQILGQGPELLVQFQDESVVDDSQLPKDRFSAERLKGVDSTLKIQPAELGDSAMYLCASSAGTGTYEQYFGPGTRLTVT.

The CDR3 nucleotides read TGTGCCAGCAGCCCAAGGACTAGCGGGTTGGACCTCTACAATGAGCAGTTCTTC. It codes for CASSPRTSGLDLYNEQFF. The chain is built from TRBV14 and TRBJ2-1, with 11 bases aligning to TRBD2. The germline CDR1 and CDR2 sequences are SGHDN and FVKESK. The trim removed 4 bases at V and 3 bases at J, leaving 11 bases unmatched. The CDR3 is 18 residues long.

The V and J genes are TRBV18 and TRBJ2-7, with 10 bases fitting TRBD1. The trim removed 2 bases at V and 5 bases at J, leaving 6 bases unmatched. CDR1 KGHSH and CDR2 LQKENI come from the germline V gene. The CDR3 spans 15 residues. CDR3 nucleotide sequence: TGTGCCAGCTCACCAAGAGGGACAGGGGACCACGAGCAGTACTTC. It is translated as CASSPRGTGDHEQYF.

This chain connects TRBV4-2 to TRBJ1-1; possibly TRBD1 for D (6 bases). The CDR3 is 16 residues long. Germline V lookup: CDR1 LGHNA, CDR2 YNFKEQ. Trimming took 0 bases from V and 3 from J, leaving 14 bases between them. The CDR3 DNA reads as TGTGCCAGCAGCCAAGAGGTTAGGGGGTGGGACACTGAAGCTTTCTTT. Its protein is CASSQEVRGWDTEAFF.

The chain has TRBV5-1 and TRBJ2-1; D may be TRBD2 (6 bases). The germline CDR1 and CDR2 sequences are SGHRS and YFSETQ. The CDR3 length is 17 residues. Trimming took 4 bases from V and 1 from J, leaving 18 bases between them. CDR3 amino acids: CASSPVEGLISYNEQFF. The CDR3 region has the DNA TGCGCCAGCAGCCCTGTGGAGGGTCTGATATCCTACAATGAGCAGTTCTTC.

The chain has TRBV3-1 (or the pseudogene TRBV3-2) and TRBJ1-6; the D gene is possibly TRBD1 (6 bases). The CDR3 has 16 amino acids. V lost 4 bases to trimming and J lost 10 bases, with 20 bases between them. Germline V gene data show CDR1 as LGHDT and CDR2 as YNNKEL (reference sequence). The CDR3 is CASSPAERGSVSPLHF. DNA of the CDR3: TGTGCCAGCAGCCCCGCTGAGAGGGGGTCAGTATCACCCCTCCACTTT.

The chain carries TRBV27 and TRBJ2-3; TRBD1 might be the D (7 bases). This CDR3 is built from 14 residues. Germline assignment: CDR1 MNHEY and CDR2 SMNVEV (reference sequence). The V and J ends lost 6 bases and 4 bases respectively, with 14 bases between them. DNA of the CDR3: TGTGCCAGCAGCACCAGGGGGGAGGCAGATACGCAGTATTTT. It codes for CASSTRGEADTQYF.

J is TRBJ2-2 and V is TRBV14; D is uncertain. Per germline, CDR1 SGHDN and CDR2 FVKESK. This CDR3 region has 14 residues. V lost 0 bases to trimming and J lost 8 bases, with 10 bases between them. CDR3 DNA sequence: TGTGCCAGCAGCCAAGATTTTTTCGTGGGGGAGCTGTTTTTT. Its translation: CASSQDFFVGELFF.

The CDR3 here is CASSSLVPRREENEQFF. The CDR3 DNA sequence: TGTGCCAGCAGTTCATTAGTCCCCCGGCGGGAGGAGAATGAGCAGTTCTTC. The gene calls are TRBV27 and TRBJ2-1, with 8 bases identical to TRBD2. CDR1 is MNHEY and CDR2 is SMNVEV in the germline V gene (reference sequence). The CDR3 is made up of 17 amino acids. V shed 4 bases and J 7 bases; nucleotides not matched to a gene: 15.

V is TRBV11-1 and J is TRBJ2-7; TRBD2 might be the D (5 bases). Germline V CDR1 and CDR2: SGHAT, FQDESV (reference sequence). CDR3 length: 14 residues. The V end was cut by 4 bases, the J end by 3 bases, with 13 bases between. The CDR3 DNA reads as TGTGCCAGCAGCTACGATAGAGCGGACTACGAGCAGTACTTC. Its protein is CASSYDRADYEQYF. Variable domain in full (rest from reference TRBV11-1 and TRBJ2-7): EAEVAQSPRYKITEKSQAVAFWCDPISGHATLYWYRQILGQGPELLVQFQDESVVDDSQLPKDRFSAERLKGVDSTLKIQPAELGDSAMYLCASSYDRADYEQYFGPGTRLTVT.

The rearrangement joins TRBV11-2 to TRBJ2-2; 12 bases fit TRBD2. The CDR3 is made up of 15 amino acids. The V gene end was trimmed by 5 bases and the J gene end by 4 bases; junction bases not matched to a gene: 2. CDR1 is SGHAT, CDR2 FQNNGV, per germline. The CDR3 here is CASSPTSGSTGELFF. The CDR3 bases are TGTGCCAGCAGCCCGACTAGCGGGAGCACCGGGGAGCTGTTTTTT.

The rearrangement joins TRBV5-1 to TRBJ2-3; 15 nucleotides align to TRBD2. This CDR3 spans 16 amino acids. CDR1 and CDR2 (germline): SGHRS, YFSETQ. The V and J ends lost 4 bases and 4 bases, in that order; junction bases with no gene match: 4. The CDR3 nucleotides read TGCGCCAGCAGCCTATGGACTAGCGGGAGGGCAGATACGCAGTATTTT. This translates into CASSLWTSGRADTQYF.